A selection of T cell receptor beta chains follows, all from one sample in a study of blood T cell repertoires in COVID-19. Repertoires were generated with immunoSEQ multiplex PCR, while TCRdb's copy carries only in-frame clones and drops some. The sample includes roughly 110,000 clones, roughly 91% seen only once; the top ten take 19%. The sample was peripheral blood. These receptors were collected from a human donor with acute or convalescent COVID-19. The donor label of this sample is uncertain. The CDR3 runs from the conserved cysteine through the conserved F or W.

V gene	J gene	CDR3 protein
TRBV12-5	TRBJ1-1	CASGPQGASTEAFF
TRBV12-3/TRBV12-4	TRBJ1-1	CASSSLAGAFF
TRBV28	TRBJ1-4	CASSRYTVFEGEKLFF
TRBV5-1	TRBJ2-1	CASSLTYRGLIHHSYNEQFF
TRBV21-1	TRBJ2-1	CASSTNSSQREQFF
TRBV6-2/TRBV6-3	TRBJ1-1	CASSFPTSTGSTEAFF
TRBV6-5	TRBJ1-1	CASSYQGGGTEAFF
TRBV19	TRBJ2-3	CASSKAAQGIPDTQYF
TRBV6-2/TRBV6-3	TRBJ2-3	CASSYSGGGPSTDTQYF
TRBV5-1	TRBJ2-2	CASSLVRPSGAAGELFF
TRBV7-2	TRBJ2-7	CASSRSFYEQYF
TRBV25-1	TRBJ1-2	CASIREFNYGYTF
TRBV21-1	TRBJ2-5	CASSRQRPGGETQYF
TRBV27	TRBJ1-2	CASSPTHRGFNYGYTF
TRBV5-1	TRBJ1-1	CASSLATVGGTEAFF
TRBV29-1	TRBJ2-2	CSARGQGDGELFF
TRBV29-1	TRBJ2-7	CSVQGQGSYEQYF
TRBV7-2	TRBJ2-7	CASSLRTSGRVASYEQYF
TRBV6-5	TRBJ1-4	CASSYSGTGNEKLFF
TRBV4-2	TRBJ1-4	CASSLIGTGVGEKLFF
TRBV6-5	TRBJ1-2	CASTTTGHYGYTF
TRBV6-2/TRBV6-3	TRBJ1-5	CASSLDRDSNQPQHF
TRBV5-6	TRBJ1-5	CASSFYGPQHF
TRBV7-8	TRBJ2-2	CASSLVGTSGHTGELFF
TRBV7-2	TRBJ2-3	CASSLGAGTSGRTDTQYF
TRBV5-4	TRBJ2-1	CASSLVLTGGEQFF
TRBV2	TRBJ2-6	CASSSLSGANVLTF
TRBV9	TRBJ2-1	CASSKSTRAGPSYNEQFF
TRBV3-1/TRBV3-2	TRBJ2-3	CASSHAGLAGGPADTQYF
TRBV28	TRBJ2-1	CASSSQYNEQFF